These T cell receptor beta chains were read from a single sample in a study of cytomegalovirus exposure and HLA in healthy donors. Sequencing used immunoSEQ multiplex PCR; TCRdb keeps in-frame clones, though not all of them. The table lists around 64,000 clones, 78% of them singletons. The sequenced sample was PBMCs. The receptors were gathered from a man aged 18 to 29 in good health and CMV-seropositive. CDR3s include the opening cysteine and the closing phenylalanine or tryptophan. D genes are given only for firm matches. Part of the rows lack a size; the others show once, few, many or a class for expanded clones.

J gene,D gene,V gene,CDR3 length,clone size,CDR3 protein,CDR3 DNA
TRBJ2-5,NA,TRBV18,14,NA,CASSLAGYQETQYF,TGTGCCAGCTCCTTGGCGGGGTACCAAGAGACCCAGTACTTC
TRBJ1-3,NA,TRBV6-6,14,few,CASSSGLLGNTIYF,TGTGCCAGCAGTTCGGGACTCCTGGGAAACACCATATATTTT
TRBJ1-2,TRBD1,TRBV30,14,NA,CAWSGVGQGEGYTF,TGTGCCTGGAGCGGGGTAGGACAGGGTGAGGGCTACACCTTC
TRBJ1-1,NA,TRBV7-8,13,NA,CASSSRQPTEAFF,TGTGCCAGCAGCTCCCGACAGCCTACTGAAGCTTTCTTT
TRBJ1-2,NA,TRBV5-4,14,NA,CASSPEPVVGGYTF,TGTGCCAGCAGCCCCGAGCCGGTGGTCGGGGGCTACACCTTC
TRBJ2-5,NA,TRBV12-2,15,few,CASRRKLARQETQYF,TGTGCAAGTCGCCGCAAACTAGCGAGGCAAGAGACCCAGTACTTC
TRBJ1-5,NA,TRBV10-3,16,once,CAISESLTDSNQPQHF,TGTGCCATCAGTGAGTCGCTTACAGATAGCAATCAGCCCCAGCATTTT
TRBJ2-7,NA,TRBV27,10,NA,CASGGYEQYF,TGTGCCAGCGGGGGGTACGAGCAGTACTTC
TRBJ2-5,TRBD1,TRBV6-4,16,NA,CASSVHPGQGQETQYF,TGTGCCAGCAGCGTACACCCGGGACAGGGCCAAGAGACCCAGTACTTC
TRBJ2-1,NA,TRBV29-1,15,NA,CSVEGGKSSYNEQFF,TGCAGCGTTGAAGGAGGCAAGAGCTCCTACAATGAGCAGTTCTTC
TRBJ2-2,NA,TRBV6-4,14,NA,CASSVGRNTGELFF,TGTGCCAGCAGTGTGGGGCGTAACACCGGGGAGCTGTTTTTT
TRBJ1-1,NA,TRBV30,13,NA,CAWILARNTEAFF,TGTGCCTGGATATTAGCCAGGAACACTGAAGCTTTCTTT
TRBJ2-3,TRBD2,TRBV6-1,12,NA,CAISGSTDTQYF,TGTGCCATAAGCGGGAGTACAGATACGCAGTATTTT
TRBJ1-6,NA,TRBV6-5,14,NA,CASSSSSYNSPLHF,TGTGCCAGCAGTTCCAGCTCCTATAATTCACCCCTCCACTTT
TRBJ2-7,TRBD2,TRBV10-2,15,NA,CASNDPAGVGYEQYF,TGCGCCAGCAACGACCCGGCGGGGGTAGGGTACGAGCAGTACTTC